This is a list of T cell receptor beta chains from one sample in a study of T cells in Graves' hyperthyroidism and ophthalmopathy. Via MiXCR, TCRdb re-called the multiplex PCR reads, giving one row per CDR3 protein. The sample has 450,000 to 700,000 distinct CDR3 sequences, about 43% seen once. What was sequenced was peripheral blood or thyroid tissue (not recorded which). These receptors all stem from an adult woman with Graves' disease, either hyperthyroidism or ophthalmopathy (not recorded which). The CDR3 runs from the conserved cysteine through the conserved F or W. D genes are given only for firm matches. A row's size may be missing; if present it is once, few, many or a size class.

d_gene: .
v_gene: TRBV10-3
abundance: .
j_gene: TRBJ1-1
CDR3nt: TGTGCCATCAGTGAGTCGAGAAGGGGAGGAACTGAAGCTTTCTTT
CDR3aa: CAISESRRGGTEAFF

d_gene: .
v_gene: TRBV19
abundance: .
j_gene: TRBJ2-6
CDR3nt: TGTGCCAGTAGTACCGGGGCTACAGGTACCTACGTCCTGACTTTC
CDR3aa: CASSTGATGTYVLTF

d_gene: .
v_gene: TRBV5-1
abundance: many
j_gene: TRBJ2-5
CDR3nt: TGCGCCAGCGGTTCGACCTTCGAAAGGGCCCAGTACTTC
CDR3aa: CASGSTFERAQYF

d_gene: .
v_gene: TRBV11-2
abundance: .
j_gene: TRBJ1-1
CDR3nt: TGTGCCAGCAGCTTTCGGTCGGCGGGGAAGACTTTCTTT
CDR3aa: CASSFRSAGKTFF

d_gene: .
v_gene: TRBV15
abundance: .
j_gene: TRBJ1-2
CDR3nt: TGTGCCACCAGCAGACGACAGCTCTATGGCTACACCTTC
CDR3aa: CATSRRQLYGYTF

d_gene: TRBD2
v_gene: TRBV7-3
abundance: .
j_gene: TRBJ2-7
CDR3nt: TGTGCCAGCAGCAAACTAGCGGGGGCCTACTACGAGCAGTACTTC
CDR3aa: CASSKLAGAYYEQYF

d_gene: TRBD2
v_gene: TRBV29-1
abundance: .
j_gene: TRBJ2-1
CDR3nt: TGCAGCGTTTACGGAGCGGGAGGCTCCAATGAGCAGTTCTTC
CDR3aa: CSVYGAGGSNEQFF

d_gene: TRBD2
v_gene: TRBV7-8
abundance: .
j_gene: TRBJ2-7
CDR3nt: TGTGCCAGCAGTTTCGGGAGGGCCGCTGTGCAGTACTTC
CDR3aa: CASSFGRAAVQYF

d_gene: .
v_gene: TRBV5-1
abundance: many
j_gene: TRBJ2-7
CDR3nt: TGCGCCAGCAGCTTGTTTCAGGGAAAAGCCTACGAGCAGTACTTC
CDR3aa: CASSLFQGKAYEQYF

d_gene: .
v_gene: TRBV20-1
abundance: .
j_gene: TRBJ2-5
CDR3nt: TGCAGTGCTTGGAATGGGGGGCCGGTACAAGAGACCCAGTACTTC
CDR3aa: CSAWNGGPVQETQYF

d_gene: TRBD1
v_gene: TRBV10-3
abundance: once
j_gene: TRBJ1-2
CDR3nt: TGTGCCATCAGCAGGGGACAGGGCTATGGCTACACCTTC
CDR3aa: CAISRGQGYGYTF

d_gene: .
v_gene: TRBV20-1
abundance: many
j_gene: TRBJ2-7
CDR3nt: TGCAGTGCTTACCCGGGCCGCGAGCAGTACTTC
CDR3aa: CSAYPGREQYF

d_gene: .
v_gene: TRBV6-2/TRBV6-3
abundance: many
j_gene: TRBJ1-2
CDR3nt: TGTGCCAGCAGGACCGGGACATATGGCTACACCTTC
CDR3aa: CASRTGTYGYTF

d_gene: .
v_gene: TRBV9
abundance: .
j_gene: TRBJ2-7
CDR3nt: TGTGCCAGCAGCTTTGGGAGTCCCGGGGAGCAGTACTTC
CDR3aa: CASSFGSPGEQYF

d_gene: TRBD2
v_gene: TRBV5-1
abundance: once
j_gene: TRBJ2-5
CDR3nt: TGCGCCAGCAGCCTTGTAGCGGGAGGGCACGAGACCCAGTACTTC
CDR3aa: CASSLVAGGHETQYF

d_gene: .
v_gene: TRBV6-1
abundance: .
j_gene: TRBJ2-5
CDR3nt: TGTGCCAGCAGTCTGGGGCGGGATCAGCCCCAGTACTTC
CDR3aa: CASSLGRDQPQYF

d_gene: .
v_gene: TRBV10-3
abundance: .
j_gene: TRBJ2-7
CDR3nt: TGTGCCATCAGTGAGCCCCCCCGGGACGAGCAGTACTTC
CDR3aa: CAISEPPRDEQYF

d_gene: .
v_gene: TRBV6-5
abundance: many
j_gene: TRBJ2-5
CDR3nt: TGTGCCAGCAAAATGGGCCCAAGATTTTCGGAAGAGACCCAGTACTTC
CDR3aa: CASKMGPRFSEETQYF

d_gene: TRBD2
v_gene: TRBV11-2
abundance: .
j_gene: TRBJ2-2
CDR3nt: TGTGCCAGCAGTTCTCTAGCGGGAGATACCGGGGAGCTGTTTTTT
CDR3aa: CASSSLAGDTGELFF

d_gene: TRBD1
v_gene: TRBV24-1
abundance: .
j_gene: TRBJ2-5
CDR3nt: TGTGCCACCAGTGATTTCACAGGGGAGACCGGGGAGACCCAGTACTTC
CDR3aa: CATSDFTGETGETQYF

d_gene: .
v_gene: TRBV2
abundance: few
j_gene: TRBJ1-2
CDR3nt: TGTGCCAGCAGTCCCCCCGGGGGGGCAAAAGGCTACACCTTC
CDR3aa: CASSPPGGAKGYTF

d_gene: .
v_gene: TRBV29-1
abundance: few
j_gene: TRBJ1-1
CDR3nt: TGCAGCGCCTTCCCTCACGCCACTGAAGCTTTCTTT
CDR3aa: CSAFPHATEAFF

d_gene: TRBD1
v_gene: TRBV7-3
abundance: .
j_gene: TRBJ2-3
CDR3nt: TGTGCCAGCAGCCGGACAGGGCCTACAGATACGCAGTATTTT
CDR3aa: CASSRTGPTDTQYF

d_gene: .
v_gene: TRBV5-1
abundance: .
j_gene: TRBJ2-5
CDR3nt: TGCGCCAGCAGCGGCACAGGGGAGGCCGCAGATACGCAGTACTTC
CDR3aa: CASSGTGEAADTQYF

d_gene: TRBD1
v_gene: TRBV28
abundance: few
j_gene: TRBJ2-5
CDR3nt: TGTGCCAGCAGTTCGACAGGGGGCAGAGAGACCCAGTACTTC
CDR3aa: CASSSTGGRETQYF

d_gene: .
v_gene: TRBV29-1
abundance: few
j_gene: TRBJ2-7
CDR3nt: TGCAGCGTAGCCTTGGCGTTGGGGGAGCAGTACTTC
CDR3aa: CSVALALGEQYF

d_gene: .
v_gene: TRBV2
abundance: .
j_gene: TRBJ1-4
CDR3nt: TGTGCCAGCAGTGATCCCGGGGGCGCAAAACTGTTTTTT
CDR3aa: CASSDPGGAKLFF

d_gene: .
v_gene: TRBV2
abundance: .
j_gene: TRBJ2-7
CDR3nt: TGTGCCAGCAGGCCGGACTACGAGCAGTACTTC
CDR3aa: CASRPDYEQYF

d_gene: TRBD1
v_gene: TRBV7-9
abundance: few
j_gene: TRBJ1-2
CDR3nt: TGTGCCAGCAGCTTACTGACAGGGCAAGGCTACACCTTC
CDR3aa: CASSLLTGQGYTF

d_gene: TRBD2
v_gene: TRBV9
abundance: many
j_gene: TRBJ2-2
CDR3nt: TGTGCCAGCAGCGTAGTCTTAGCGGGAAGAACCGGGGAGCTGTTTTTT
CDR3aa: CASSVVLAGRTGELFF

d_gene: .
v_gene: TRBV20-1
abundance: many
j_gene: TRBJ2-5
CDR3nt: TGCAGTGCTGGACCTTTCCTAGCGCAAGAGACCCAGTACTTC
CDR3aa: CSAGPFLAQETQYF

d_gene: TRBD1
v_gene: TRBV25-1
abundance: .
j_gene: TRBJ1-6
CDR3nt: TGTGCCAGCAACTCGGGACAGGGGTGGAATTCACCCCTCCACTTT
CDR3aa: CASNSGQGWNSPLHF

d_gene: .
v_gene: TRBV10-3
abundance: .
j_gene: TRBJ1-1
CDR3nt: TGTGCCATCAGTGAAGACGAAGCTTTCTTT
CDR3aa: CAISEDEAFF

d_gene: TRBD1
v_gene: TRBV10-3
abundance: .
j_gene: TRBJ1-5
CDR3nt: TGTGCCATCAGTGAGTCGGGACAGACCTACGAGCATTTT
CDR3aa: CAISESGQTYEHF

d_gene: .
v_gene: TRBV16
abundance: many
j_gene: TRBJ1-2
CDR3nt: TGTGCCAGCAGCCCTACAAAGAGCAGGTGGCATGGCTACACCTTC
CDR3aa: CASSPTKSRWHGYTF

d_gene: .
v_gene: TRBV29-1
abundance: .
j_gene: TRBJ1-1
CDR3nt: .
CDR3aa: CSVCSGQGGTEAFF

d_gene: TRBD1
v_gene: TRBV29-1
abundance: many
j_gene: TRBJ2-5
CDR3nt: TGCAGCGCTGGGACAGGCAACCCCCAAGAGACCCAGTACTTC
CDR3aa: CSAGTGNPQETQYF

d_gene: .
v_gene: TRBV7-2
abundance: .
j_gene: TRBJ1-1
CDR3nt: TGTGCCAGCAGCTTTTTCGGGGGGCGCGTCGAAGCTTTCTTT
CDR3aa: CASSFFGGRVEAFF

d_gene: TRBD2
v_gene: TRBV7-8
abundance: once
j_gene: TRBJ2-2
CDR3nt: TGTGCCAGTAGTGGATTCGGGACTAGCTTCACGGACCTGTTTTTT
CDR3aa: CASSGFGTSFTDLFF

d_gene: .
v_gene: TRBV11-2
abundance: .
j_gene: TRBJ1-1
CDR3nt: TGTGCCAGCAGCAAGGGACTCCCAGGCACTGAAGCTTTCTTT
CDR3aa: CASSKGLPGTEAFF

d_gene: TRBD2
v_gene: TRBV7-2
abundance: .
j_gene: TRBJ2-5
CDR3nt: TGTGCCAGCAGCTCGGGACTAGCGGGAGGAGGAGGGACCCAGTACTTC
CDR3aa: CASSSGLAGGGGTQYF

d_gene: .
v_gene: TRBV9
abundance: many
j_gene: TRBJ2-7
CDR3nt: TGTGCCAGCAGCCCAGGGGCGGGAGAAGAGCAGTACTTC
CDR3aa: CASSPGAGEEQYF

d_gene: .
v_gene: TRBV5-1
abundance: .
j_gene: TRBJ2-5
CDR3nt: TGTGCCAGCACCCCGGCTAGACGAGAGACCCAGTACTTC
CDR3aa: CASTPARRETQYF

d_gene: TRBD1
v_gene: TRBV6-5
abundance: many
j_gene: TRBJ1-4
CDR3nt: TGTGCCAGCAGTTACTCGGGACAGGGGTATGAAAAACTGTTTTTT
CDR3aa: CASSYSGQGYEKLFF

d_gene: TRBD1
v_gene: TRBV19
abundance: .
j_gene: TRBJ2-7
CDR3nt: TGTGCAGTTAGCCGACAGGGGGGCTACGAGCAGTACTTC
CDR3aa: CAVSRQGGYEQYF

d_gene: .
v_gene: TRBV10-3
abundance: .
j_gene: TRBJ2-7
CDR3nt: TGTGCCATCAGTGGACAGGACAGCTTGGCCTCTATTGACGGTGGGCAGTACTTC
CDR3aa: CAISGQDSLASIDGGQYF

d_gene: TRBD1
v_gene: TRBV5-1
abundance: few
j_gene: TRBJ2-7
CDR3nt: TGTGCCAGCAGCCTAGACCCCCCGGGACAGGGGCGTGAGCAGTACTTC
CDR3aa: CASSLDPPGQGREQYF

d_gene: .
v_gene: TRBV29-1
abundance: .
j_gene: TRBJ2-5
CDR3nt: TGCAGCGTTGAATGGCAGGTAGGGGAGACCCAGTACTTC
CDR3aa: CSVEWQVGETQYF

d_gene: TRBD1
v_gene: TRBV18
abundance: many
j_gene: TRBJ1-1
CDR3nt: TGTGCCAGCTCAACCACGACAGGGGTGGCTTTCTTT
CDR3aa: CASSTTTGVAFF

d_gene: TRBD1
v_gene: TRBV24-1
abundance: .
j_gene: TRBJ2-7
CDR3nt: TGTGCCACCAGTGATCCCCGGGCCGGGCAGGGGGACGAGCAGTACTTC
CDR3aa: CATSDPRAGQGDEQYF

d_gene: .
v_gene: TRBV11-2
abundance: many
j_gene: TRBJ2-5
CDR3nt: TGTGCCAGCAGCCTTATTACCCAGACCCAGTACTTC
CDR3aa: CASSLITQTQYF

d_gene: TRBD2
v_gene: TRBV4-1
abundance: many
j_gene: TRBJ2-5
CDR3nt: TGCGCCAGCAGGCGACTAGCGGGAGAGACCCAGTACTTC
CDR3aa: CASRRLAGETQYF

d_gene: .
v_gene: TRBV20-1
abundance: many
j_gene: TRBJ1-1
CDR3nt: TGCAGTGCTAGAGGGGGGGGCCCAGAAGCTTTCTTT
CDR3aa: CSARGGGPEAFF

d_gene: .
v_gene: TRBV5-1
abundance: many
j_gene: TRBJ1-5
CDR3nt: TGCGCCAGCAGCTCTGATATTAATCAGCCCCAGCATTTT
CDR3aa: CASSSDINQPQHF

d_gene: .
v_gene: TRBV11-2
abundance: .
j_gene: TRBJ2-6
CDR3nt: TGTGCCAGCAGCTTAGTGGGACGGAACTCTGGGGCCAACGTCCTGACTTTC
CDR3aa: CASSLVGRNSGANVLTF

d_gene: .
v_gene: TRBV20-1
abundance: .
j_gene: TRBJ1-6
CDR3nt: TGCAGTGATTCACAGGGACCGACTAATTCACCCCTCCACTTT
CDR3aa: CSDSQGPTNSPLHF

d_gene: .
v_gene: TRBV19
abundance: few
j_gene: TRBJ1-4
CDR3nt: TGTGCCAGTCGGGCGCGGGGGGAAAAACTGTTTTTT
CDR3aa: CASRARGEKLFF

d_gene: .
v_gene: TRBV7-8
abundance: .
j_gene: TRBJ1-2
CDR3nt: TGTGCCAGCAGCCAAGGGAAAAGGGGCTACACCTTC
CDR3aa: CASSQGKRGYTF

d_gene: .
v_gene: TRBV10-3
abundance: .
j_gene: TRBJ2-6
CDR3nt: TGTGCCATCAGTGAGGAGGGTGGATCGCCTGGGGCCAACGTCCTGACTTTC
CDR3aa: CAISEEGGSPGANVLTF

d_gene: .
v_gene: TRBV29-1
abundance: few
j_gene: TRBJ1-2
CDR3nt: TGCAGCGTTGAAGATGAGACCGTCTATGGCTACACCTTC
CDR3aa: CSVEDETVYGYTF